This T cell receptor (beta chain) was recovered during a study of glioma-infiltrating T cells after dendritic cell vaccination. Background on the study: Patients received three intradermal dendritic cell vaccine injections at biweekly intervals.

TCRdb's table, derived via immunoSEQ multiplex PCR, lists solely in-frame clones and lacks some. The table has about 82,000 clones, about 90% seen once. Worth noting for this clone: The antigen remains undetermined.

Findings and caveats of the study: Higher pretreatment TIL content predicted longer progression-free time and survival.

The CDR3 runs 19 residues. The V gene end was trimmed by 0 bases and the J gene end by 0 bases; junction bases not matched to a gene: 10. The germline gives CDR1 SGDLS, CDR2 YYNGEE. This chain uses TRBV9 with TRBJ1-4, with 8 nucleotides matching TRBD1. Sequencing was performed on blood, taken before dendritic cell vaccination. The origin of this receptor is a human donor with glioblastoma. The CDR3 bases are TGTGCCAGCAGCGTAGCGCCAGGGGGCCTTACTGCAACTAATGAAAAACTGTTTTTT. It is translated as CASSVAPGGLTATNEKLFF.